Reported below is one T cell receptor (beta chain). These data come from a study of blood T cell repertoires in COVID-19. Study context: PBMCs, B-cell-depleted T cells, or T cells were the source of the cDNA or gDNA that made up the material.

Authors' analysis steps: Nucleated cell counts were estimated from reference gene primer amplification. Sequencing used immunoSEQ multiplex PCR; TCRdb keeps in-frame clones, though not all of them. V, J and clone size are those of that table, while D and trimming were read from the DNA. The table includes about 97,000 clones, approximately 84% detected once. Sequencing was performed on peripheral blood. This sequence originates from a man in his 70s with acute or convalescent COVID-19.

This chain's CDR3 is CASSYGFAKLAGVGNEQFF. DNA of the CDR3: TGTGCCAGCAGTTACGGTTTCGCGAAACTAGCGGGGGTTGGCAATGAGCAGTTCTTC. The chain links TRBV6-2 or TRBV6-3 to TRBJ2-1; 11 bases line up with TRBD2. Germline CDR1 is MNHEY and CDR2 is SVGEGT. This CDR3 contains 19 residues. Trimming at V came to 2 bases and at J to 6 bases, leaving 15 bases not matched to a gene.